The 19 T cell receptor beta chains listed next were all sequenced from one sample in a study of CD8+ T cells in alopecia areata. RNA was extracted and reverse transcribed into cDNA as the sequencing template. Generated by immunoSEQ multiplex PCR, the TCRdb table keeps only in-frame clones and is missing some. Here the sample spans some 110,000 clones, 50% to 75% being singletons. The treatment was: oral pan-JAK inhibitor, 5-10 mg twice daily. This sample comprised CD8+ T cells sorted from blood, obtained at week 24, from a patient treated with tofacitinib. These receptors came from a human donor with alopecia areata.

The rearrangement joins TRBV29-1 to TRBJ2-5; TRBD2 aligns across 11 bases. V shed 6 bases and J 3 bases; nucleotides not matched to a gene: 3. The CDR3 length is 13 residues. Germline-derived CDR1 and CDR2 are SQVTM and ANQGSEA. DNA of the CDR3: TGCAGCGTACTAGCGGGGGAAAAAGAGACCCAGTACTTC. Translated, it gives CSVLAGEKETQYF.

This clone appeared once. This sequence joins TRBV5-4 and TRBJ2-1, with D possibly being TRBD1 or TRBD2 (5 bases each). Deletions cut 4 bases from V and 7 bases from J, with 12 bases between. The CDR3 runs to 13 residues. The V gene's germline CDR1 is SGHNT and CDR2 YYREEE (reference sequence). The CDR3 reads CASSQGRGNEQFF. Written as DNA, the CDR3 is TGTGCCAGCAGCCAGGGCCGGGGAAATGAGCAGTTCTTC. The full variable domain, rest sourced from reference TRBV5-4 and TRBJ2-1, is ETGVTQSPTHLIKTRGQQVTLRCSSQSGHNTVSWYQQALGQGPQFIFQYYREEENGRGNFPPRFSGLQFPNYSSELNVNALELDDSALYLCASSQGRGNEQFFGPGTRLTVL.

The chain carries TRBV29-1 and TRBJ2-1; 11 bases map to TRBD2. Per germline, CDR1 SQVTM and CDR2 ANQGSEA. Unmatched junction bases numbered 9, after V lost 8 bases and J lost 9 bases. There are 13 residues in the CDR3. CDR3 sequence: CSTIAGGLGEQFF. The CDR3, as DNA: TGCAGCACAATAGCGGGGGGGTTAGGTGAGCAGTTCTTC.

This clone was observed many times. The chain joins TRBV9 to TRBJ1-6; a weak D match, TRBD1 (5 bases). The V gene lost 3 bases and the J gene lost 7 bases, with 5 bases spanning the gap. This CDR3 region has 12 residues. Per germline, CDR1 SGDLS and CDR2 YYNGEE. The CDR3 DNA is TGTGCCAGCAGCGCAGGGAATTCACCCCTCCACTTT. Its translation is CASSAGNSPLHF.

This clone was recorded a few times. This chain links TRBV13 with TRBJ2-3, with TRBD2 identical over 9 bases. Trimming cost V 5 bases and J 3 bases; bases outside gene matches: 6. Germline CDR1 reads PRHDT; CDR2 reads FYEKMQ (reference sequence). The CDR3 is 15 residues long. The CDR3 sequence: CASSPSSGETDTQYF. Written as DNA, the CDR3 is TGTGCCAGCAGCCCCTCTAGCGGGGAGACAGATACGCAGTATTTT.

There are a few counts of this clone. The gene calls are TRBV7-9 and TRBJ2-3, with 8 positions matching TRBD2. The CDR3 has 15 amino acids. Germline values: CDR1 SEHNR, CDR2 FQNEAQ (reference sequence). Trimming took 5 bases from V and 4 from J; bases not matched to a gene: 8. This CDR3 reads CASSPARGGPDTQYF. The CDR3 region has the DNA TGTGCCAGCAGCCCCGCACGGGGGGGGCCAGATACGCAGTATTTT.

The rearrangement links TRBV4-1 to TRBJ1-3; the D is unclear. V shed 4 bases and J shed 0 bases, with 10 bases lying between them. The CDR3 spans 15 residues. Germline lookup yields CDR1 MGHRA and CDR2 YSYEKL. CDR3 sequence (DNA): TGCGCCAGCAGCCGCCTTTCCAGCTCTGGAAACACCATATATTTT. It specifies CASSRLSSSGNTIYF.

The chain carries TRBV11-2 and TRBJ2-7; weak D call: TRBD1 (6 bases). V was pared by 5 bases and J by 3 bases, with 17 bases between. CDR3 length equals 15 residues. CDR1 SGHAT and CDR2 FQNNGV come from the germline V gene. This CDR3 is CASSEEQGWVYEQYF. The CDR3 nucleotides are TGTGCCAGCAGCGAAGAACAGGGATGGGTCTACGAGCAGTACTTC.

J is TRBJ2-1 and V is TRBV2; D may be TRBD1 (6 bases). With 2 bases removed from V and 5 bases from J, the gap between germline ends came to 13 bases. The CDR3 has 15 amino acids. Germline V gene lookup returns CDR1 SNHLY and CDR2 FYNNEI. The CDR3 DNA follows: TGTGCCAGCAGTGAAATCGGGACAAATAACAATGAGCAGTTCTTC. It encodes CASSEIGTNNNEQFF.

The CDR3 region has the DNA TGCGCCAGCAGCCAAGAGATAGGGGGCTCGGATGGCTACACCTTC. Translating it yields CASSQEIGGSDGYTF. The chain combines TRBV4-1 with TRBJ1-2; 7 nucleotides align to TRBD1. This CDR3 contains 15 residues. Germline V gene lookup returns CDR1 MGHRA and CDR2 YSYEKL. V lost 0 bases, J lost 6 bases, and 7 bases stayed unmatched.

This sequence joins TRBV6-5 and TRBJ2-6; D is uncertain. Trimming took off 5 bases at V and 3 bases at J, with 11 bases between the two ends. Germline V gene lookup returns CDR1 MNHEY and CDR2 SVGAGI. This CDR3 has 15 amino acids. Here the CDR3 DNA reads TGTGCCAGCAGTCCCTTAGACATTGGGGCCAACGTCCTGACTTTC. Amino acids: CASSPLDIGANVLTF.

The V call is TRBV29-1, the J call TRBJ2-1; D unclear. Germline V gene lookup returns CDR1 SQVTM and CDR2 ANQGSEA. V was pared by 8 bases and J by 5 bases, with 19 bases between. The CDR3 spans 14 residues. The CDR3 nucleotides are TGCAGCCCAAAATACCTCGGCTTCGACAATGAGCAGTTCTTC. Protein sequence: CSPKYLGFDNEQFF.

V is TRBV27 and J is TRBJ2-1, with D possibly being TRBD2 (6 bases). V was cut by 1 base and J by 8 bases, with 21 bases left in between. Germline assignment: CDR1 MNHEY and CDR2 SMNVEV (reference sequence). This CDR3 is built from 17 residues. This CDR3 reads CASSLYPTSPENDEQFF. DNA of the CDR3: TGTGCCAGCAGTTTATATCCCACTAGCCCGGAGAACGATGAGCAGTTCTTC.

The rearrangement links TRBV11-2 to TRBJ2-5; 7 nucleotides line up with TRBD1. Looked up from germline, CDR1 is SGHAT and CDR2 is FQNNGV. The CDR3 runs 13 residues. Trimming took 4 bases from V and 5 from J; bases not matched to a gene: 4. The CDR3 DNA sequence: TGTGCCAGCAGCTCGACAGGGATCGAGACCCAGTACTTC. It is translated as CASSSTGIETQYF.

This rearrangement joins TRBV7-9 to TRBJ2-3, with 8 bases lining up with TRBD1. The CDR3 consists of 12 residues. V was clipped by 5 bases and J by 6 bases; unmatched bases: 1. From germline, CDR1 is SEHNR and CDR2 FQNEAQ (reference sequence). CDR3 residues: CASSDRGDTQYF. The CDR3 DNA reads TGTGCCAGCAGCGACAGGGGCGATACGCAGTATTTT.

A few counts support this clone. J is TRBJ1-2 and V is TRBV9; D is possibly TRBD1 (5 bases). The CDR3 runs 15 residues. V lost 6 bases and J 3 bases, leaving 18 bases between the germline ends. Germline values: CDR1 SGDLS, CDR2 YYNGEE. CDR3 loop: CASTRHRIDHYGYTF. The DNA of the CDR3 is TGTGCCAGCACCCGCCACAGGATAGACCACTATGGCTACACCTTC.

The gene calls are TRBV7-8 and TRBJ2-3; tentative D call: TRBD1 (5 bases). The V gene lost 2 bases and the J gene lost 0 bases, with 6 bases spanning the gap. The germline V gene encodes CDR1 SGHVS and CDR2 FQNEAQ. The CDR3 contains 14 residues. The CDR3 nucleotides are TGTGCCAGCAGCTTATGGGGCAGCACAGATACGCAGTATTTT. It specifies CASSLWGSTDTQYF.

The genes are TRBV13 and TRBJ1-3, with D unresolved. Germline V gives CDR1 PRHDT, CDR2 FYEKMQ (reference sequence). This CDR3 contains 12 residues. V was clipped by 5 bases and J by 3 bases, with 5 bases between them. Here the CDR3 reads CASSNSGNTIYF. DNA for the CDR3: TGTGCCAGCAGCAACAGTGGAAACACCATATATTTT.

The chain links TRBV5-6 to TRBJ2-1; D is ambiguous. The CDR3 consists of 15 residues. V was shortened by 0 bases and J by 4 bases, with 11 bases between the two germline ends. The germline gives CDR1 SGHDT, CDR2 YYEEEE. Here the CDR3 reads CASSLDPERYNEQFF. DNA for the CDR3: TGTGCCAGCAGCTTGGACCCGGAAAGATACAATGAGCAGTTCTTC.